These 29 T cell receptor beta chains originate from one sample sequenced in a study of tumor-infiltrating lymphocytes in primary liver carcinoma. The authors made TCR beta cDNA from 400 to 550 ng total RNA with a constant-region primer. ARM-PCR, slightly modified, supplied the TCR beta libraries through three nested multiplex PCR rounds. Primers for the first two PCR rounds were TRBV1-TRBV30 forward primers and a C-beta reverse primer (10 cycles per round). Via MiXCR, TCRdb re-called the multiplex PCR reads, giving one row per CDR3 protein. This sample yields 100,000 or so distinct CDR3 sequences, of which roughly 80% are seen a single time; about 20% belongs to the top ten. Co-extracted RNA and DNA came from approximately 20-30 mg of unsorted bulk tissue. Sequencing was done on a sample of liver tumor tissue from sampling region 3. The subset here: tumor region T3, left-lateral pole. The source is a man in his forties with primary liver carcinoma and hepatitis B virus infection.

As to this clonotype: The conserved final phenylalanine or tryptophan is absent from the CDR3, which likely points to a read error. CDR3: CASSLGGNSPLHY. The CDR3 region has the DNA TGTGCCAGTTCATTGGGGGGGAACTCACCCCTCCACTAT. The chain is built from TRBV12-3 or TRBV12-4 and TRBJ1-6; the D gene is possibly TRBD1 (5 bases). The CDR3 runs 13 residues. V was trimmed by 9 bases and J by 10 bases, leaving 16 bases between them.

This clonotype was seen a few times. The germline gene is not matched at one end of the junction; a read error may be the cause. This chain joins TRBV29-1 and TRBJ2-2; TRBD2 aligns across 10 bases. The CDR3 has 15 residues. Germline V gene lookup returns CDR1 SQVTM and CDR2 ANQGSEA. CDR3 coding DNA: TGCAGCTTTGGGACTAGCGCGGTGAACACAGGGGAGCTGTTTTTT. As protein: CSFGTSAVNTGELFF.

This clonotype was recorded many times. The CDR3 region is CASSLQGFERNIQYF. The CDR3 nucleotides read TGTGCCAGCAGTCTACAGGGTTTCGAGAGGAACATTCAGTACTTC. This chain joins TRBV6-1 and TRBJ2-4; tentatively, D is TRBD1 (6 bases). Trimming removed 5 bases from V and 7 bases from J, with 18 bases in between. The CDR3 runs to 15 residues. The germline V gene encodes CDR1 MNHNS and CDR2 SASEGT.

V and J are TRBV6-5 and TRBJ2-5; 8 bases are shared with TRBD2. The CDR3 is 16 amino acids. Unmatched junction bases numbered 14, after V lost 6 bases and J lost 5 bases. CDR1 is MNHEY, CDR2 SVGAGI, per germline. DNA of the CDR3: TGTGCCAGCAGGCCCCAGATCGCGGGGGGCGGGGAGACCCAGTACTTC. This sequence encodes CASRPQIAGGGETQYF.

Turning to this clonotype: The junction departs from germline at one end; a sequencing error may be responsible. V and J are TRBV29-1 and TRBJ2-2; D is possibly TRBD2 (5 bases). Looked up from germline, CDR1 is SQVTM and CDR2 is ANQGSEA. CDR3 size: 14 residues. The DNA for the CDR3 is TGTAGCGTCCTCAGTCCGGGATCCACCGGGGAGCTGTTTTTT. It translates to CSVLSPGSTGELFF.

The CDR3: CASSQDRASGRWRHYF. The CDR3 nucleotides read TGCGCCAGCAGCCAAGATCGGGCTAGCGGGAGATGGCGGCATTACTTC. The gene calls are TRBV4-3 and TRBJ2-7; 10 bases are shared with TRBD2. From germline, CDR1 is LGHNA and CDR2 YSLEER. This CDR3 contains 16 residues. The ends lost 0 bases at V and 13 bases at J; junction bases unmatched: 15.

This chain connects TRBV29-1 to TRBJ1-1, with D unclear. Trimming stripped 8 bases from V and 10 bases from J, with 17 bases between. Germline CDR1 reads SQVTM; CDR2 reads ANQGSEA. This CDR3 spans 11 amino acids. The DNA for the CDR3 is TGCAGCACACCCCTAGGGCTGCGAGCTTTCTTT. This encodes CSTPLGLRAFF. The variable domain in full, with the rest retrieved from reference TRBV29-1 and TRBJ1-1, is SAVISQKPSRDICQRGTSLTIQCQVDSQVTMMFWYRQQPGQSLTLIATANQGSEATYESGFVIDKFPISRPNLTFSTLTVSNMSPEDSSIYLCSTPLGLRAFFGQGTRLTVV.

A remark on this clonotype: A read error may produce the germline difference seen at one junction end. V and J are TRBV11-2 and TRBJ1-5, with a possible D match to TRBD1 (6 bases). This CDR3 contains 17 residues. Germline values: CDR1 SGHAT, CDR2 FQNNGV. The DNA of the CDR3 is TGTGCCAGCAGTTTAGTAGGGGTAACAGGGAACAATCAGCCCCAGCTTTTT. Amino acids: CASSLVGVTGNNQPQLF.

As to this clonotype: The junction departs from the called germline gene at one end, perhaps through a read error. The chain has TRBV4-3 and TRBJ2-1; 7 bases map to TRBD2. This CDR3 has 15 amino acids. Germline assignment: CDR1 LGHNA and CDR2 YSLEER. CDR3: CASSQDRASGDEQFF. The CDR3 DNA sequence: TGCGCCAGCAGCCAAGATAGAGCTAGCGGAGATGAACAGTTCTTC.

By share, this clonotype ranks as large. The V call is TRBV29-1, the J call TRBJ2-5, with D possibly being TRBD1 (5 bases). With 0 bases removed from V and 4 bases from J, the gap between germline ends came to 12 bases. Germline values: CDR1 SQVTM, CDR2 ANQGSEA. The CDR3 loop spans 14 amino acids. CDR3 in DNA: TGCAGCGTTGAAGATGTCGGACAAGGAGAGACCCAGTACTTC. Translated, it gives CSVEDVGQGETQYF.

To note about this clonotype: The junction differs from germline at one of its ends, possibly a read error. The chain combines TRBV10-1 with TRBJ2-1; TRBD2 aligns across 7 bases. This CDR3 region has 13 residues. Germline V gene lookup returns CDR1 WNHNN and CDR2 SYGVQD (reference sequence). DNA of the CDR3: TGCGCCTGCAGTGCCGGACTAGTCCAAGAACAGTTCTTC. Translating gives CACSAGLVQEQFF.

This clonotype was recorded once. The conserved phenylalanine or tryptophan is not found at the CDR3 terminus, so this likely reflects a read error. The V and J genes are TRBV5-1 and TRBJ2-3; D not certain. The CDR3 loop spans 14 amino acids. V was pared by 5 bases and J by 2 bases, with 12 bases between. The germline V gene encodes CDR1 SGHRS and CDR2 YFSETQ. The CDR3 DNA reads TGCGCCAGCAGTCGTGACCGACTCACAGATACGCAGTATCTT. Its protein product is CASSRDRLTDTQYL.

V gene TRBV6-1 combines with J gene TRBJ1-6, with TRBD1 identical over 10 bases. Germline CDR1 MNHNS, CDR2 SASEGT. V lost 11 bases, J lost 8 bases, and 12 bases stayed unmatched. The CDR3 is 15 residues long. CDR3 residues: CAGITRQGAYSPLHF. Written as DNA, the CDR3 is TGTGCCGGCATCACGAGACAGGGGGCCTATTCACCCCTCCACTTT.

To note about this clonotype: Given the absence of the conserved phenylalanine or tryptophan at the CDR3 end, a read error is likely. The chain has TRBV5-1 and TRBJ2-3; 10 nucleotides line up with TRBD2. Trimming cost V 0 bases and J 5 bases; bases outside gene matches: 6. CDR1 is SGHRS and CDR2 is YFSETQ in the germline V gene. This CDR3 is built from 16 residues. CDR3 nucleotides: TGCGCCAGCAGCTTGGCACCTAGCGGGAGTAGAGATACGCAGTATTGT. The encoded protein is CASSLAPSGSRDTQYC.

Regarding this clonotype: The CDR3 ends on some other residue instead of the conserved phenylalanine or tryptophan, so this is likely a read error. In DNA, the CDR3 is TGTGCCAGCAGTTATGAGGTACCCTACGATCAGTACTTA. Translated: CASSYEVPYDQYL. The chain employs TRBV6-2 or TRBV6-3 and TRBJ2-7, with D unresolved. CDR1 and CDR2 (germline): MNHEY, SVGEGT. The CDR3 sequence is 13 residues long.

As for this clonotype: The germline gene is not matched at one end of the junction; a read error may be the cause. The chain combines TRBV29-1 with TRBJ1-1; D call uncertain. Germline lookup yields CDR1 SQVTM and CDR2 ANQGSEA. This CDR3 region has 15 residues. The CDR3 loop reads CSVSPGWAMITGAFF. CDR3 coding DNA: TGCAGCGTTTCCCCGGGTTGGGCAATGATCACTGGAGCTTTCTTT. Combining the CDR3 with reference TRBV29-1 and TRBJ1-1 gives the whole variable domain SAVISQKPSRDICQRGTSLTIQCQVDSQVTMMFWYRQQPGQSLTLIATANQGSEATYESGFVIDKFPISRPNLTFSTLTVSNMSPEDSSIYLCSVSPGWAMITGAFFGQGTRLTVV.

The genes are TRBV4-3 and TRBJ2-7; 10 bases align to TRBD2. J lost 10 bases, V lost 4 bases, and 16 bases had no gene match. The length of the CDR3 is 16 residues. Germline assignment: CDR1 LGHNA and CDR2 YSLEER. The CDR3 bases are TGCGCCAGCAGCCCAGATCGGGCTAGCGGGAGATGGCAACAGTACTTC. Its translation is CASSPDRASGRWQQYF.

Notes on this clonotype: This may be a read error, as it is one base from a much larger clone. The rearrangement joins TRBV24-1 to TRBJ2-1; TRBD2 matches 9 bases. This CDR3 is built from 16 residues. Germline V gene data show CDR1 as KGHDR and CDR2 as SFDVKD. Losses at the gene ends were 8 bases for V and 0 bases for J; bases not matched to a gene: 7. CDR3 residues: CATNDVSGSSYNEQFF. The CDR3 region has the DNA TGTGCCACCAATGACGTTAGCGGGAGCTCCTACAATGAGCAGTTCTTC.

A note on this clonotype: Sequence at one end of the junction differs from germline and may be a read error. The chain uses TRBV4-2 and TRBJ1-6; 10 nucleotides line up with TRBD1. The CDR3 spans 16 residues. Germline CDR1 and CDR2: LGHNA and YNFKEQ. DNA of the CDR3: TGCGCCAGCAACTCCTGGGACAGGGGAAGGAATTCACTCCCCCACTTT. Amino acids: CASNSWDRGRNSLPHF.

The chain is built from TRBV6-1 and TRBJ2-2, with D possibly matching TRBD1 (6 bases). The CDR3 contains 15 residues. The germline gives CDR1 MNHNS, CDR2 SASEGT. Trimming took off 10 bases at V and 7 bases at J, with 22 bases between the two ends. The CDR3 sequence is CATGWDTKNVGELFF. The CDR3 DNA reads TGTGCCACAGGGTGGGACACTAAGAACGTCGGGGAGCTGTTTTTT.

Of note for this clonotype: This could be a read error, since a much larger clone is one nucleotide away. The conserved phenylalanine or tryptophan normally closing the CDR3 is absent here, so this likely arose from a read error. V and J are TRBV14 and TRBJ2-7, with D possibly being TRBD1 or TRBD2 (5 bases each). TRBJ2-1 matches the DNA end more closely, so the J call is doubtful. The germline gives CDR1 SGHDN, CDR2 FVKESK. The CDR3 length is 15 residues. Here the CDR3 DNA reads TGTGCCAGCAGCCCCTCGGGACGGAAACTATACGAGCAGTTCCTC. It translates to CASSPSGRKLYEQFL.

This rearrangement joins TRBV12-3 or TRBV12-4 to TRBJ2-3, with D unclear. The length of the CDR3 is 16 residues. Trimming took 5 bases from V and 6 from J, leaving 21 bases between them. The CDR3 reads CASSPSEGEHTDTQYF. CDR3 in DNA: TGTGCCAGCAGTCCCTCGGAAGGCGAGCACACTGATACGCAGTATTTT.

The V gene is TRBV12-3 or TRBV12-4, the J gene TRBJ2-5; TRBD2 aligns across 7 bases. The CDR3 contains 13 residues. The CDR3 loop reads CVRSRSGAETQYF. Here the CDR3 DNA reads TGTGTCAGGAGCCGAAGCGGGGCAGAGACCCAGTACTTC.

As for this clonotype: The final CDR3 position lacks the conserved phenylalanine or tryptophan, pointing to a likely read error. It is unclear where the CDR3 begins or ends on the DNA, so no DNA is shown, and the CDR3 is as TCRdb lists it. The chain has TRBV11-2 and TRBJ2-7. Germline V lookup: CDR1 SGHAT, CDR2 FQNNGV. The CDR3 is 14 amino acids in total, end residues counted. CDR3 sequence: CASSSNRKSYEKYY.

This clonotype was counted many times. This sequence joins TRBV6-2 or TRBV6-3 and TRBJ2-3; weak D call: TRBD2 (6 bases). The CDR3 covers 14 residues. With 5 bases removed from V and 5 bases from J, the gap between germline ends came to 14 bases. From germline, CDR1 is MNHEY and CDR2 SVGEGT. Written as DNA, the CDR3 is TGTGCCAGCAGTCCCCGACTCGGGGGAGATACGCAGTATTTT. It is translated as CASSPRLGGDTQYF.

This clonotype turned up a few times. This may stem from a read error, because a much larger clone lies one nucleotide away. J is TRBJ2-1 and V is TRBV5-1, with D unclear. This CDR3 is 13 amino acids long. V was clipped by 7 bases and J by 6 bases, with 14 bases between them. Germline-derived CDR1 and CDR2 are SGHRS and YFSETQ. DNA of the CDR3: TGCGCCAGCTGCCATAGTGAACCCAATGAGCAGTTCTTC. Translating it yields CASCHSEPNEQFF.

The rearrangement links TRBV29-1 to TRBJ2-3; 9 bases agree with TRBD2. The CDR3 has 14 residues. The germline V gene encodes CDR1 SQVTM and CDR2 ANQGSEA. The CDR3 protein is CRAEGSGSAVTQYF. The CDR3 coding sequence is TGCCGCGCTGAGGGTAGCGGGAGTGCAGTTACGCAGTATTTT.

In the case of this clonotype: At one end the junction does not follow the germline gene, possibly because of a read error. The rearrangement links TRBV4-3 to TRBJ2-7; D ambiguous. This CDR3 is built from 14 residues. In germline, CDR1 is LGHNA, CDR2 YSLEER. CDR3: CASGQGQVSYEHYF. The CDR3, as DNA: TGCGCCAGCGGCCAAGGTCAGGTCTCCTACGAGCACTACTTC.

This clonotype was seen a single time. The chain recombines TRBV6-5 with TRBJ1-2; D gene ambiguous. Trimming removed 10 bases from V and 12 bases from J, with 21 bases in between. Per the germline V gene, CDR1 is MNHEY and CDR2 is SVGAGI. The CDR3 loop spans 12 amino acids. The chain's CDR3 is CATLDLVATHTF. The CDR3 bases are TGTGCCACCTTAGACCTTGTCGCAACGCACACCTTC.